This TCR beta chain was profiled in a study of identical twins. This CDR3 has 15 residues. Trimming pared 7 bases from V and 12 bases from J, leaving 27 bases between. Whole-study results and caveats: Findings depended on cross-sectional statistics rather than tracking the same donors.

MiXCR, run by TCRdb on the 5' RACE reads, gives a single entry per CDR3 protein. The sample contains more than 1.5 million distinct CDR3 sequences, about 30% of which appear only once. This clonotype was seen only a few times. Antigen specificity is unknown. The TCR originated in a newborn girl in good health. Sequencing was performed on cord blood. The rearrangement uses TRBV12-3 or TRBV12-4 and TRBJ1-2; D is ambiguous. CDR3 sequence: CASTPSRLFYSFHTF. CDR3 coding DNA: TGTGCCAGCACGCCATCTCGCCTCTTCTATTCATTCCACACCTTC.